This T cell receptor (beta chain) was captured in a study of shared clonotypes between healthy human individuals. CD8 cells regarded as naive lacked CD45RO, were positively chosen for CCR7, and omitted terminally differentiated effector memory CD45RA+ cells. Sequenced by immunoSEQ multiplex PCR; TCRdb stores in-frame clones only, minus some. The sample contains some 2,000,000 clones, approximately 94% of which appear only once. Per germline, CDR1 SQVTM and CDR2 ANQGSEA. The V end was cut by 7 bases, the J end by 3 bases, with 16 bases between. The CDR3 contains 14 residues. The clonotype was recovered from a man younger than 35 in good health. Sequencing used naive CD8+ T cells sorted from blood. The chain employs TRBV29-1 and TRBJ2-1; the D call may be TRBD1 or TRBD2 (6 bases each). The CDR3 DNA is TGCAGCGGCGAGGAGGGGGGATTCTACAATGAGCAGTTCTTC. Translated: CSGEEGGFYNEQFF.